The 18 T cell receptor beta chains below were found in one sample sequenced in a study of cytomegalovirus exposure and HLA in healthy donors. The table came from immunoSEQ multiplex PCR; TCRdb's copy has only in-frame clones and leaves some out. The sample carries fewer than 250,000 clones, around 78% recorded once. Sequenced sample: PBMCs. The receptors originated from a woman under 30 in good health and CMV-seronegative.

Written as DNA, the CDR3 is TGTGCCAGCAGAGCGACGGACAGGGGAGGATCAGATACGCAGTATTTT. Its protein product is CASRATDRGGSDTQYF. The chain has TRBV27 and TRBJ2-3; 9 positions agree with TRBD1. Germline V gene lookup returns CDR1 MNHEY and CDR2 SMNVEV (reference sequence). The CDR3 is 16 amino acids. Germline trimming cut 6 bases from V and 4 bases from J; bases unmatched to any gene: 11.

The CDR3 sequence is CASSPVLATNEKLFF. The CDR3 DNA reads as TGCGCCAGCAGCCCTGTCTTAGCAACTAATGAAAAACTGTTTTTT. This chain links TRBV4-1 with TRBJ1-4; D remains unclear. CDR3 size: 15 residues. With 4 bases removed from V and 0 bases from J, the gap between germline ends came to 9 bases. Germline V gene lookup returns CDR1 MGHRA and CDR2 YSYEKL.

The chain employs TRBV4-2 and TRBJ1-2; weak D call: TRBD1 (5 bases). Germline lookup yields CDR1 LGHNA and CDR2 YNFKEQ. With 2 bases removed from V and 5 bases from J, the gap between germline ends came to 9 bases. The CDR3 totals 13 residues. CDR3 residues: CASSQNQGYGYTF. The CDR3 DNA sequence: TGTGCCAGCAGCCAAAACCAGGGTTATGGCTACACCTTC.

The V call is TRBV15, the J call TRBJ1-5; 10 bases match TRBD1. With 4 bases clipped from V and 4 bases from J, the junction kept 4 bases outside the gene matches. The CDR3 consists of 15 residues. Germline CDR1 LNHNV, CDR2 YYDKDF (reference sequence). The CDR3 reads CATSTPGQGNQPQHF. Written as DNA, the CDR3 is TGTGCCACCAGCACCCCGGGACAGGGGAATCAGCCCCAGCATTTT. Combining the CDR3 with reference TRBV15 and TRBJ1-5 gives the whole variable domain DAMVIQNPRYQVTQFGKPVTLSCSQTLNHNVMYWYQQKSSQAPKLLFHYYDKDFNNEADTPDNFQSRRPNTSFCFLDIRSPGLGDTAMYLCATSTPGQGNQPQHFGDGTRLSIL.

V usage is TRBV4-1 and J usage is TRBJ1-2, with a weak D call TRBD1 (5 bases). This CDR3 comprises 17 residues. Germline assignment: CDR1 MGHRA and CDR2 YSYEKL. The V end was cut by 2 bases, the J end by 0 bases, with 16 bases between. CDR3 coding DNA: TGCGCCAGCAGCCAAACGGACATGGGGTTAGCTAACTATGGCTACACCTTC. Protein sequence: CASSQTDMGLANYGYTF.

The rearrangement links TRBV5-1 to TRBJ2-1; D is unresolved. Trimming left V 4 bases short and J 4 bases short, with 9 bases between. The CDR3 totals 13 residues. Germline CDR1 is SGHRS and CDR2 is YFSETQ. The CDR3: CASSDPTYNEQFF. The CDR3 DNA reads TGCGCCAGCAGCGATCCTACATACAATGAGCAGTTCTTC.

The chain is built from TRBV7-8 and TRBJ2-3, with 16 bases identical to TRBD2. Trimming took 6 bases from V and 3 from J; bases not matched to a gene: 6. This CDR3 has 17 residues. Germline V gene sequence: CDR1 SGHVS, CDR2 FQNEAQ. The CDR3 spells CASRPGTSGGATDTQYF. CDR3 nucleotides: TGTGCCAGCAGGCCCGGGACTAGCGGGGGGGCAACAGATACGCAGTATTTT.

The chain carries TRBV5-1 and TRBJ2-1, with a tentative D call TRBD2 (5 bases). Per the germline V gene, CDR1 is SGHRS and CDR2 is YFSETQ. V was clipped by 0 bases and J by 0 bases, with 7 bases between them. The CDR3 is 15 residues long. DNA of the CDR3: TGCGCCAGCAGCTTGGATGAGGGCTCCTACAATGAGCAGTTCTTC. It yields the protein CASSLDEGSYNEQFF.

The rearrangement joins TRBV27 to TRBJ1-1; 8 bases are shared with TRBD1. After removal of 7 bases from V and 0 bases from J, the junction contained 13 bases not matched to a gene. Germline CDR1 and CDR2: MNHEY and SMNVEV (reference sequence). The CDR3 runs to 17 residues. CDR3 sequence: CASTPRSGGYMNTEAFF. CDR3 nucleotide sequence: TGTGCCAGCACACCTAGGTCAGGGGGCTACATGAACACTGAAGCTTTCTTT.

The gene calls are TRBV28 and TRBJ1-2, with D unclear. The CDR3 has 12 residues. The germline V and J ends were trimmed by 1 base and 7 bases, with 7 bases remaining between them. In germline, CDR1 is MDHEN, CDR2 SYDVKM. In DNA, the CDR3 is TGTGCCAGCAGTTTATCTAGTGCTGGCTACACCTTC. It translates to CASSLSSAGYTF.

This chain links TRBV9 with TRBJ2-6; D gene uncertain. CDR1 SGDLS and CDR2 YYNGEE come from the germline V gene. V was trimmed by 4 bases and J by 0 bases, leaving 5 bases between them. The CDR3 runs to 14 residues. CDR3 amino acids: CASSPHSGANVLTF. CDR3 bases: TGTGCCAGCAGCCCACACTCTGGGGCCAACGTCCTGACTTTC.

The J gene is TRBJ1-4, the V gene TRBV30; D ambiguous. The length of the CDR3 is 14 residues. Trimming removed 2 bases from V and 8 bases from J, with 15 bases in between. Germline lookup yields CDR1 GTSNPN and CDR2 SVGIG (reference sequence). CDR3 DNA: TGTGCCTGGAGTTCGGTAAAGGGCCGGGAAAAACTGTTTTTT. Residues: CAWSSVKGREKLFF.

The V call is TRBV2, the J call TRBJ2-1; D may be TRBD1 or TRBD2 (5 bases each). V shed 10 bases and J shed 5 bases, with 15 bases lying between them. Germline-derived CDR1 and CDR2 are SNHLY and FYNNEI. The length of the CDR3 is 13 residues. The CDR3 protein is CATSGTKNNEQFF. CDR3 DNA sequence: TGTGCCACAAGTGGGACGAAGAACAATGAGCAGTTCTTC.

The CDR3 nucleotides are TGTGCCACCAGCAGAGATCTTTCGACAGGACCTTTCTTT. Protein product: CATSRDLSTGPFF. This chain joins TRBV15 and TRBJ1-1; a possible D gene is TRBD1 (6 bases). The CDR3 consists of 13 residues. V shed 0 bases and J shed 12 bases, with 14 bases lying between them. Germline lookup yields CDR1 LNHNV and CDR2 YYDKDF (reference sequence).

This chain links TRBV15 with TRBJ2-3; TRBD1 matches at 7 bases. V lost 4 bases to trimming and J lost 2 bases; unmatched junction nucleotides: 6. CDR3 length equals 15 residues. Germline loops: CDR1 LNHNV, CDR2 YYDKDF (reference sequence). For the CDR3, the DNA is TGTGCCACCAGCAAAGGGGGACAGTCCACAGATACGCAGTATTTT. It yields the protein CATSKGGQSTDTQYF.

The chain recombines TRBV2 with TRBJ2-1; weak D call: TRBD1 (5 bases). Germline CDR1 reads SNHLY; CDR2 reads FYNNEI. V lost 6 bases, J lost 6 bases, and 9 bases lay in between. This CDR3 spans 12 amino acids. As DNA, the CDR3 is TGTGCCAGCAGCTTCGACAGCAATGAGCAGTTCTTC. Translated, it gives CASSFDSNEQFF.

This chain links TRBV6-6 with TRBJ2-7; D is perhaps TRBD1 (6 bases). Germline assignment: CDR1 MNHNY and CDR2 SVGAGI (reference sequence). CDR3 length equals 14 residues. V lost 8 bases and J lost 2, with 16 bases in between. Here the CDR3 reads CASDLRGGTYEQYF. CDR3 sequence (DNA): TGTGCCAGCGACCTACGAGGGGGAACCTACGAGCAGTACTTC.

This chain links TRBV28 with TRBJ1-3, with unresolved D. V was shortened by 5 bases and J by 6 bases, with 5 bases between the two germline ends. This CDR3 has 11 residues. CDR1 and CDR2 (germline): MDHEN, SYDVKM. CDR3 in amino acids: CASSGANTIYF. The CDR3, as DNA: TGTGCCAGCAGTGGCGCAAACACCATATATTTT.